This T cell receptor (beta chain) was captured in a study of regulatory T cells in long-lasting Graves disease (dated by TCRdb to the early 2020s). Regarding the complete study: Persistent Graves' disease meant more than 5 years of antithyroid drug treatment with TSH receptor autoantibodies that stayed positive. Persistent Graves' disease patients were compared with newly diagnosed Graves' disease patients by peripheral blood TCR sequencing and RNA sequencing. The study took place in China and was registered as a clinical trial. A total of roughly 35 samples underwent TCR sequencing: about 13 from persistent and roughly 20 from newly diagnosed Graves' disease patients. Antithyroid drugs had been taken for roughly 10 years on average by persistent Graves' disease patients in the clinical cohort. Results the study describes overall, beyond this receptor: Persistent patients shared more public clonotypes among themselves (2,741) than newly diagnosed patients did (about 900). Compared with newly diagnosed patients, persistent Graves' disease patients had lower TCR Shannon entropy and fewer highly expanded clones, which suggests clonal expansion. Because the primary lesion, thyroid tissue, could not be accessed, the study looked at peripheral blood alone. TRBV28, TRBJ1-2 and TRBJ2-5 were preferentially used in persistent disease, while TRBV20-1 and TRBJ2-1 were favored in newly diagnosed disease. Sequencing and analysis were restricted to the TCR beta chain. The authors acknowledged the small sample size as a limitation that may reduce accuracy.

Libraries were built with multiplex PCR. TCRdb records Illumina HiSeq 4000 as the sequencer. CDR3 regions were amplified by Arm-PCR with iRepertoire HTBI primers to construct TCR beta libraries. Before sequencing, the PCR products underwent gel purification. Under the source paper's analysis protocol: Gene usage analysis of CDR3 amino acid clonotypes used the 60 to 80 TRBV and more than 13 TRBJ segments found across samples. COPE and FqMerger were used to merge the filtered high-quality paired reads into contigs. BLAST was used to align contigs to IMGT TRBV, TRBD and TRBJ reference genes, with CDR3 defined following IMGT. Clonotypes above 0.1% frequency were classified as highly expanded clones. Shannon entropy served as the measure of repertoire diversity, while the Gini coefficient captured V-J evenness. A clonotype found in more than one individual was treated as public. TCRdb trimmed the raw reads at Q25, called clones with MiXCR and kept productive beta chains. One record per CDR3 amino acid sequence lists the most common genes and DNA. The V and J calls, along with clone size, are taken from TCRdb and not from the paper's own processing. The sample table shows hundreds of thousands of distinct CDR3 sequences, and roughly 20% are seen once. In total, the top ten clones hold approximately 8% of the sample.

The meaning of the sample's time point label: persistent/refractory GD, antithyroid drugs over 5 years with positive TRAb. For both TCR sequencing and RNA sequencing, RNA was extracted from PBMCs in TRIzol. The diagnosis of Graves' disease followed American Thyroid Association guidelines. Patients were recruited from an endocrinology department in Xi'an, China. Each patient gave approximately 8.8 milliliters of peripheral blood, collected in an EDTA anticoagulant tube. Ficoll Paque Plus density gradient separation was used to isolate PBMCs, and no additional T cell sorting was done. RNA quality was checked with an Agilent 2100 Bioanalyzer and agarose gel, and concentration with a NanoDrop 2000. This clonotype was counted between two and nine times. Its binding antigen is unknown. Qualities for individual bases were not recorded, and no much larger clone is one base off. The CDR3 has 14 amino acids, counting the end cysteine and phenylalanine. Only the CDR3 region is kept as DNA, spanning 42 bases read in frame from base 1. CDR1 and CDR2 (SGHTA, FQGNSA) derive from the germline V gene. The germline ends are 15 bases apart after V is trimmed by 4 bases and J by 6 bases.

The chain is assembled from TRBV7-2 and TRBJ1-2; no confident D gene assignment can be made. Sample: peripheral blood mononuclear cells (PBMCs), taken when the disease was refractory, from a patient treated with antithyroid drugs. The origin of this receptor is a female donor with Graves disease. The CDR3 amino acid sequence is: CASSSILATDGYTF. The DNA reads TGTGCCAGCAGCTCCATTCTTGCAACTGATGGCTACACCTTC. The CDR3 plus the reference TRBV7-2 and TRBJ1-2 genes for the other parts give the full variable domain: GAGVSQSPSNKVTEKGKDVELRCDPISGHTALYWYRQSLGQGLEFLIYFQGNSAPDKSGLPSDRFSAERTGGSVSTLTIQRTQQEDSAVYLCASSSILATDGYTFGSGTRLTVV.